The source of this T cell receptor beta chain is a study of T cell repertoires in cytomegalovirus infection. On the study more broadly: Selected CMV epitopes included recently identified HLA-C-restricted ones as well as well-studied HLA-B-restricted ones. From public TCR beta signatures came an indication of both CMV infection and matching HLA type.

Unmatched junction bases numbered 10, after V lost 4 bases and J lost 5 bases. The CDR3 length is 15 residues. The germline gives CDR1 ENHRY, CDR2 SYGVKD. Study results and limitations: Accumulated public TCR beta family frequency recognized individuals carrying CMV together with the relevant HLA.

TCRdb analysed the reads with MiXCR anew, one entry per CDR3 protein. Among about 900,000 distinct CDR3 sequences listed, roughly 30% were seen once. The sample holds many counts of this clonotype. The antigen is not known. The rearrangement links TRBV10-3 to TRBJ2-5, with TRBD2 identical over 7 bases. The source was cultured CD8+ T cells from PBMCs, collected from culture after CMV antigen stimulation. This TCR derives from a human donor in good health (CMV status not recorded). Some clones in this sample may be carry-over from other donors' samples. The chain's CDR3 is CAISVLGGGRETQYF. CDR3 DNA: TGTGCCATCAGTGTTCTCGGCGGGGGACGTGAGACCCAGTACTTC.